Given below is one TCR beta chain in context. The data originate from a study of blood T cell repertoires in COVID-19. Method: immunoSEQ multiplex PCR; TCRdb's copy keeps in-frame clones and lacks some. The table records approximately 100,000 clones, around 83% of them present only once. The CDR3 contains 15 residues. CDR1 is KGHSH, CDR2 LQKENI, per germline. The germline V and J ends were trimmed by 5 bases and 5 bases, with 13 bases remaining between them. The sequencing input was peripheral blood. This clonotype was sampled from a woman of 80 years or more with active or convalescent COVID-19. The V call is TRBV18, the J call TRBJ1-6, with D unresolved. The DNA for the CDR3 is TGTGCCAGCTCAAACCACATGGGAGATAATTCACCCCTCCACTTT. Translation: CASSNHMGDNSPLHF.